The 13 T cell receptor beta chains below come from one sample, sequenced in a study of OX40 agonist ivuxolimab in advanced cancers. Sequencing used immunoSEQ multiplex PCR; TCRdb keeps in-frame clones, though not all of them. This sample has tens of thousands of clones, with approximately 91% found just once. The sequencing here drew on CD4+ or CD8+ T cells sorted from blood, taken in a trial of the OX40 agonist ivuxolimab. Receptors were obtained from an adult with an advanced solid tumor such as melanoma, head and neck, liver or kidney cancer.

The rearrangement links TRBV5-1 to TRBJ2-7; D possibly corresponds to TRBD1 (6 bases). The CDR3 is 15 amino acids. Trimming removed 3 bases at V and 0 bases at J, with 13 bases between. The germline V gene encodes CDR1 SGHRS and CDR2 YFSETQ. The DNA of the CDR3 is TGCGCCAGCAGCTCCAGCTCAGGGGACTCCTACGAGCAGTACTTC. Protein sequence: CASSSSSGDSYEQYF.

The chain recombines TRBV7-2 with TRBJ2-4; 8 nucleotides line up with TRBD1. The CDR3 has 14 amino acids. J lost 7 bases, V lost 6 bases, and 8 bases had no gene match. CDR1 is SGHTA, CDR2 FQGNSA, per germline. CDR3 protein: CASRPQGQVNIQYF. For the CDR3, the DNA is TGTGCCAGCAGACCTCAGGGACAGGTGAACATTCAGTACTTC.

This chain connects TRBV6-6 to TRBJ2-3; a weak D match, TRBD2 (6 bases). V lost 2 bases and J 2 bases, leaving 11 bases between the germline ends. In germline, CDR1 is MNHNY, CDR2 SVGAGI (reference sequence). CDR3 length: 15 amino acids. The CDR3 DNA sequence: TGTGCCAGCAGTTACGGCACGGGGGACACAGATACGCAGTATTTT. Translating it yields CASSYGTGDTDTQYF.

This clone was seen only once. The V and J genes are TRBV9 and TRBJ2-1, with TRBD2 identical over 9 bases. The V and J ends lost 5 bases and 6 bases, in that order; junction bases with no gene match: 6. This CDR3 comprises 14 residues. Germline V CDR1 and CDR2: SGDLS, YYNGEE. The CDR3 loop reads CASSRLAGLNEQFF. The DNA for the CDR3 is TGTGCCAGCAGTAGGCTAGCGGGGCTCAATGAGCAGTTCTTC. The entire variable domain, with the rest obtained from reference TRBV9 and TRBJ2-1, is as follows: DSGVTQTPKHLITATGQRVTLRCSPRSGDLSVYWYQQSLDQGLQFLIQYYNGEERAKGNILERFSAQQFPDLHSELNLSSLELGDSALYFCASSRLAGLNEQFFGPGTRLTVL.

The CDR3 bases are TGTGCCAGCAGTGAATTATTTGGCTCTGGAAACACCATATATTTT. As protein: CASSELFGSGNTIYF. This chain links TRBV6-1 with TRBJ1-3; unclear D gene. This CDR3 has 15 residues. Germline CDR1 MNHNS, CDR2 SASEGT. V was clipped by 2 bases and J by 0 bases, with 8 bases between them.

This clone was seen more than once but under ten times. This rearrangement joins TRBV7-6 to TRBJ2-1; 8 positions match TRBD1. This CDR3 contains 16 residues. V lost 1 base, J lost 4 bases, and 6 bases stayed unmatched. CDR1 SGHVS and CDR2 FNYEAQ come from the germline V gene. CDR3: CASSLGPGGTYNEQFF. The DNA of the CDR3 is TGTGCCAGCAGCTTAGGTCCAGGGGGCACGTACAATGAGCAGTTCTTC.

This clone was seen once. The CDR3 sequence: CASSLQTSGTDEQYF. CDR3 nucleotides: TGCGCCAGCAGCTTACAGACTAGCGGGACGGACGAGCAGTACTTC. V is TRBV5-1 and J is TRBJ2-7, with 11 bases lining up with TRBD2. Germline trimming cut 2 bases from V and 5 bases from J; bases unmatched to any gene: 6. Germline CDR1 and CDR2: SGHRS and YFSETQ. The CDR3 is made up of 15 amino acids.

The J gene is TRBJ2-5, the V gene TRBV6-5; D gene unclear. The CDR3 consists of 13 residues. With 6 bases removed from V and 1 base from J, the gap between germline ends came to 9 bases. Germline lookup yields CDR1 MNHEY and CDR2 SVGAGI. The CDR3 bases are TGTGCCAGCAGCCGACTCGTCCAAGAGACCCAGTACTTC. It codes for CASSRLVQETQYF.

The chain has TRBV19 and TRBJ2-4; D remains unclear. Trimming shortened V by 2 bases and J by 4 bases, and 12 bases separated the two germline ends. CDR1 is LNHDA and CDR2 is SQIVND in the germline V gene (reference sequence). The CDR3 is 15 residues long. The CDR3 loop is CASSILQMSKNIQYF. In DNA form, the CDR3 reads TGTGCCAGTAGTATATTACAAATGTCGAAAAACATTCAGTACTTC.

This rearrangement joins TRBV12-5 to TRBJ2-1, with D possibly TRBD2 on 6 matching bases. The CDR3 runs to 14 residues. CDR1 is LGHNT and CDR2 is FRNRAP in the germline V gene. Deletions cut 7 bases from V and 3 bases from J, with 13 bases between. In DNA form, the CDR3 reads TGTGCTAGTGCCTCACCGGGACTCTACAATGAGCAGTTCTTC. Translating gives CASASPGLYNEQFF.

V gene TRBV10-1 combines with J gene TRBJ2-7; D not resolved. CDR1 WNHNN and CDR2 SYGVQD come from the germline V gene (reference sequence). Trimming removed 6 bases at V and 0 bases at J, with 15 bases between. The CDR3 is made up of 15 amino acids. The CDR3 sequence is CASRPFLATSYEQYF. Here the CDR3 DNA reads TGCGCCAGCAGGCCCTTCCTGGCGACCTCCTACGAGCAGTACTTC.

In this sample, this clone turned up once. CDR3 nucleotides: TGTGCCAGCAGCCTGAACAGGGCCCTTTATGGCTACACCTTC. Its translation is CASSLNRALYGYTF. V usage is TRBV28 and J usage is TRBJ1-2, with D perhaps TRBD1 (6 bases). This CDR3 comprises 14 residues. Germline V gene data show CDR1 as MDHEN and CDR2 as SYDVKM. V gave up 6 bases and J gave up 5 bases, with 16 bases separating them.

V gene TRBV29-1 combines with J gene TRBJ2-7; D possibly corresponds to TRBD2 (6 bases). Looked up from germline, CDR1 is SQVTM and CDR2 is ANQGSEA. This CDR3 contains 14 residues. V dropped 4 bases and J dropped 3 bases, with 16 bases sitting between them. CDR3 in DNA: TGCAGCGTTGGTTTCGGTGCGGGAAACTACGAGCAGTACTTC. This gives the protein CSVGFGAGNYEQYF.